Each of the 8 T cell receptor beta chains below was sequenced from the same sample in a study of tumor and adjacent non-tumor tissue in lung cancer. No cell sorting was done before RNA was extracted from the tissue. This non-tumor lung sample came from over 3 cm beyond the tumor edge. Three rounds of nested PCR, following a modified ARM-PCR protocol, produced the TCRbeta library. Each CDR3 protein gets one entry after TCRdb re-called the multiplex PCR reads with MiXCR. The repertoire consists of 90,000 to 100,000 distinct CDR3 sequences, with around three quarters occurring once and the leading ten covering more than 25%. Sequencing was performed on distant non-tumor lung tissue. These receptors all come from a man in his 60s with small cell lung cancer.

This clonotype was observed a handful of times. The chain joins TRBV7-3 to TRBJ1-1; TRBD1 agrees at 8 bases. Per germline, CDR1 SGHTA and CDR2 FQGTGA. V was pared by 5 bases and J by 0 bases, with 8 bases of the junction left unmatched. This CDR3 contains 16 residues. The CDR3 region has the DNA TGTGCCAGCAGCCGTGGGACAGGAAAAATGAACACTGAAGCTTTCTTT. Translated: CASSRGTGKMNTEAFF.

This clonotype was counted between two and nine times. The junction does not match germline at one end; this may be a read error. V is TRBV10-3 and J is TRBJ2-5, with D perhaps TRBD1 or TRBD2 (5 bases each). CDR3 length: 14 amino acids. Germline V gives CDR1 ENHRY, CDR2 SYGVKD. The CDR3 DNA reads as TGTGCCATCAGGGGGGTCGGCTCCCAAGAGACCAAGTACTTC. Amino acids: CAIRGVGSQETKYF.

Comment on this clonotype: Without the conserved terminal phenylalanine or tryptophan, this CDR3 likely stems from a read error. The J gene is TRBJ1-1, the V gene TRBV5-6; D is undetermined. The germline CDR1 and CDR2 sequences are SGHDT and YYEEEE. This CDR3 has 16 residues. CDR3 bases: TGTGCCAGTAGCTTGGCCTCCGGGAGAACGAACACTGAAGCTTTCCTT. It specifies CASSLASGRTNTEAFL.

This clonotype showed up many times. V gene TRBV20-1 combines with J gene TRBJ2-5, with 9 bases identical to TRBD1. The V gene's germline CDR1 is DFQATT and CDR2 SNEGSKA (reference sequence). The CDR3 runs to 14 residues. J gave up 2 bases and V 3 bases, and 4 bases lay outside the gene matches. The chain's CDR3 is CSASRGTGQETQYF. CDR3 coding DNA: TGCAGTGCTAGTCGGGGGACAGGGCAAGAGACCCAGTACTTC.

In the case of this clonotype: A read error may explain this, as a much larger clone is one base away. The chain links TRBV30 to TRBJ1-5, with a weak D call TRBD1 (6 bases). The germline V gene encodes CDR1 GTSNPN and CDR2 SVGIG (reference sequence). CDR3 size: 13 residues. This CDR3 is CVWGTDSYQPQHF. CDR3 nucleotide sequence: TGTGTCTGGGGAACGGACAGCTATCAGCCCCAGCATTTT.

About this clonotype: The junction differs from germline at one of its ends, possibly a read error. V and J are TRBV11-2 and TRBJ2-2; D uncertain. There are 14 residues in the CDR3. Germline V gene sequence: CDR1 SGHAT, CDR2 FQNNGV. The CDR3: CVSSLEPLWGELFF. CDR3 bases: TGTGTCAGCAGTTTAGAACCCCTCTGGGGGGAGCTGTTTTTT.

The V gene is TRBV11-2, the J gene TRBJ2-1, with 8 bases matching TRBD2. The CDR3 totals 16 residues. CDR1 and CDR2 from the germline V gene are SGHAT and FQNNGV. The ends lost 6 bases at V and 8 bases at J; junction bases unmatched: 15. The CDR3 is CASSREGSTLLHEQFF. Here the CDR3 DNA reads TGTGCCAGCAGTCGGGAGGGTAGTACGCTCCTCCATGAGCAGTTCTTC.

As regards this clonotype: This may arise from a read error, as a much more abundant clone is one base away. The genes are TRBV6-1 and TRBJ2-1, with 9 bases aligning to TRBD2. The CDR3 is made up of 16 amino acids. The germline V gene has CDR1 MNHNS and CDR2 SASEGT. J lost 7 bases, V lost 4 bases, and 11 bases had no gene match. The CDR3 DNA sequence: TGTGCCAGCAGTGCGTGGTTGCGGGGGGGTAAGAATGAGCAGTTCTTC. Translation: CASSAWLRGGKNEQFF.